These 9 T cell receptor beta chains share one sample of origin, sequenced in a study of patients and donors after allogeneic stem cell transplantation. Via MiXCR, TCRdb re-called the RT-PCR reads, giving one row per CDR3 protein. Seen here are some 880,000 distinct CDR3 sequences, under 20% observed once, and the top ten hold around 6%. Sequencing was carried out using blood, either unsorted or a sorted T cell fraction (not recorded which). All receptors come from a human donor who was either an allogeneic HSCT recipient or a stem cell or donor lymphocyte infusion donor (not recorded which). It is not recorded whose cells these are; they may come from a transplant donor.

This clonotype came up a few times. J is TRBJ2-1 and V is TRBV11-2; no clear D. CDR1 is SGHAT and CDR2 is FQNNGV in the germline V gene. Between the trimmed V and J ends, which lost 5 bases and 2 bases, there was a span of 13 bases. This CDR3 has 15 residues. In DNA form, the CDR3 reads TGTGCCAGCAGCCTACTGGCCTCAACCTACAATGAGCAGTTCTTC. Translating gives CASSLLASTYNEQFF.

Of note for this clonotype: A much larger clone lies a single base off, so this may be a read error. This sequence joins TRBV29-1 and TRBJ2-7; 10 nucleotides line up with TRBD1. The CDR3 runs to 13 residues. Germline V CDR1 and CDR2: SQVTM, ANQGSEA. The DNA of the CDR3 is TGCAGCGTTGCCCGGACAGGGGGTTACGAGCAGTGCTTC. Protein sequence: CSVARTGGYEQCF.

This clonotype was picked up many times. V is TRBV12-3 or TRBV12-4 and J is TRBJ1-5; 7 bases are shared with TRBD1. CDR3 length equals 14 residues. V gave up 3 bases and J gave up 5 bases; unmatched junction bases: 4. CDR3 sequence: CASSLGQFHQPQHF. The CDR3, as DNA: TGTGCCAGCAGTTTGGGACAGTTCCATCAGCCCCAGCATTTT.

This chain joins TRBV6-2 or TRBV6-3 and TRBJ2-2; D is perhaps TRBD2 (5 bases). This CDR3 region has 14 residues. Trimming pared 4 bases from V and 6 bases from J, leaving 12 bases between. Germline lookup yields CDR1 MNHEY and CDR2 SVGEGT. CDR3: CASSSALGAGELFF. The CDR3 DNA reads as TGTGCCAGCAGTTCGGCCCTGGGAGCCGGGGAGCTGTTTTTT.

V is TRBV11-3 and J is TRBJ2-1, with D unclear. This CDR3 spans 16 amino acids. CDR1 SGHNT and CDR2 YENEEA come from the germline V gene. V gave up 4 bases and J gave up 5 bases, with 18 bases separating them. CDR3 bases: TGTGCCAGCAGCTCCCCCTGGTCTGAAGGAAACAATGAGCAGTTCTTC. Amino acids: CASSSPWSEGNNEQFF.

The CDR3 DNA reads as TGTGCCAGCAGTTTTCGGGTCTCCGAGCAGTTCTTC. Translating gives CASSFRVSEQFF. The chain recombines TRBV6-2 or TRBV6-3 with TRBJ2-1; D is undetermined. This CDR3 is built from 12 residues. V was cut by 4 bases and J by 10 bases, with 11 bases left in between. Looked up from germline, CDR1 is MNHEY and CDR2 is SVGEGT.

V is TRBV9 and J is TRBJ2-6, with a tentative D call TRBD1 (6 bases). The CDR3 is 16 residues long. Germline V gene lookup returns CDR1 SGDLS and CDR2 YYNGEE. Trimming removed 3 bases at V and 3 bases at J, with 13 bases between. The CDR3 spells CASSAYRDLGANVLTF. The CDR3 coding sequence is TGTGCCAGCAGCGCTTACAGGGACCTTGGGGCCAACGTCCTGACTTTC.

At least ten counts were recorded for this clonotype. This chain links TRBV24-1 with TRBJ2-1; 7 nucleotides agree with TRBD2. The V segment lost 5 bases and the J segment 4 bases; nucleotides outside the gene matches: 4. CDR1 is KGHDR, CDR2 SFDVKD, per germline. The CDR3 has 14 residues. The CDR3 protein is CATSVEAGYNEQFF. In nucleotides, the CDR3 is TGTGCCACCAGTGTAGAAGCGGGATACAATGAGCAGTTCTTC.

V usage is TRBV7-9 and J usage is TRBJ1-1, with a possible D match to TRBD1 (6 bases). This CDR3 has 14 amino acids. CDR1 SEHNR and CDR2 FQNEAQ come from the germline V gene (reference sequence). Trimming stripped 4 bases from V and 4 bases from J, with 13 bases between. The CDR3 protein is CASSSTGHGTEAFF. The CDR3 DNA sequence: TGTGCCAGCAGCTCGACAGGCCATGGCACTGAAGCTTTCTTT. Drawing the rest from reference TRBV7-9 and TRBJ1-1, the complete variable domain is DTGVSQNPRHKITKRGQNVTFRCDPISEHNRLYWYRQTLGQGPEFLTYFQNEAQLEKSRLLSDRFSAERPKGSFSTLEIQRTEQGDSAMYLCASSSTGHGTEAFFGQGTRLTVV.